This T cell receptor beta chain was recovered during a study of T cell changes during pregnancy in multiple sclerosis. CDR1 and CDR2 from the germline V gene are SGHKS and YYEKEE (reference sequence). The V and J ends lost 4 bases and 2 bases, in that order; junction bases with no gene match: 5. The CDR3 extends over 15 amino acids. Here immunoSEQ multiplex PCR was the method, and the copy in TCRdb shows in-frame clones only, minus some. Here the sample spans under 130,000 clones, around 94% being singletons. Material: peripheral blood, obtained after pregnancy. This sequence originates from a female donor with multiple sclerosis, enrolled in a pregnancy study. V usage is TRBV5-5 and J usage is TRBJ2-7, with 11 bases identical to TRBD2. CDR3 sequence: CASSVNSGGAYEQYF. The CDR3 DNA is TGTGCCAGCAGCGTCAATAGCGGGGGGGCCTACGAGCAGTACTTC. Combining the CDR3 with reference TRBV5-5 and TRBJ2-7 gives the whole variable domain DAGVTQSPTHLIKTRGQQVTLRCSPISGHKSVSWYQQVLGQGPQFIFQYYEKEERGRGNFPDRFSARQFPNYSSELNVNALLLGDSALYLCASSVNSGGAYEQYFGPGTRLTVT.